This entry describes one T cell receptor beta chain. In the source study's methods: Reference gene primer amplification yielded estimated nucleated cell counts. The data were produced by immunoSEQ multiplex PCR, yet TCRdb's version contains in-frame clones alone and is incomplete. V, J and clone size are those of that table, while D and trimming were read from the DNA. The table shows 100,000 to 150,000 clones, with around 82% occurring only once. The sample is drawn from a study of blood T cell repertoires in COVID-19. On the study more broadly: Samples taken during acute and convalescent COVID-19 were collected in the United States, Italy and Spain. From T cells, B-cell-depleted T cells, or PBMCs came the material, which was cDNA or gDNA.

The CDR3 is made up of 19 amino acids. V lost 8 bases and J lost 4, with 27 bases in between. Per the germline V gene, CDR1 is WNHNN and CDR2 is SYGVQD (reference sequence). This sequence was found in a man in his sixties with acute or convalescent COVID-19. Sequencing was done on a sample of peripheral blood. The V and J genes are TRBV10-1 and TRBJ2-6; perhaps TRBD1 as D (6 bases). The CDR3 DNA reads as TGCGCCAGCCCAGCCCCGAGACAGGAGGCAGGGAAGGGGGCCAACGTCCTGACTTTC. This encodes CASPAPRQEAGKGANVLTF.